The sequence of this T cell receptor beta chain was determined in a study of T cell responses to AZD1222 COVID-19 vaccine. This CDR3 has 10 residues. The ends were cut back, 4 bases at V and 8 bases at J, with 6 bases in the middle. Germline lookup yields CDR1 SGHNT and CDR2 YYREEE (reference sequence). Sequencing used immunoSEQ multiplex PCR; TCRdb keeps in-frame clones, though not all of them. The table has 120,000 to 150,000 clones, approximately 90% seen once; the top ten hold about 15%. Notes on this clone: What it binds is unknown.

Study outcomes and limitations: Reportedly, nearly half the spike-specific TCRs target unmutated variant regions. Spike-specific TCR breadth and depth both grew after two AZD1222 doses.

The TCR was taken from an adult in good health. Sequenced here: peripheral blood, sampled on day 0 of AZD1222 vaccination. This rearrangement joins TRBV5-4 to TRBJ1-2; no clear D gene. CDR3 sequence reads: CASSGEGYTF. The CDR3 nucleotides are TGTGCCAGCAGCGGGGAGGGCTACACCTTC.